This TCR beta chain emerged from a study of identical twins. Findings and caveats of the study: One should note that invariant MAIT and iNKT cells could partly confound zero-insertion analyses. Weaker excess sharing between twins was seen in beta out-of-frame sequences. Memory repertoires showed no such pattern, whereas abundant cord blood beta clonotypes carried fewer insertions.

The V gene lost 3 bases and the J gene lost 2 bases, with 11 bases spanning the gap. The CDR3 consists of 14 residues. The germline V gene encodes CDR1 SGHDN and CDR2 FVKESK. TCRdb re-called the 5' RACE reads through MiXCR, storing one row per CDR3 protein. The table records approximately 620,000 distinct CDR3 sequences, approximately 9% of them present only once. With regard to this clonotype: Its antigen remains unknown.

Donors were all healthy Caucasians. This sample was shared with a second study, whose subject was yellow fever vaccine responses in identical twins.

Sequenced: PBMCs. V usage is TRBV14 and J usage is TRBJ2-7; D is perhaps TRBD1 or TRBD2 (5 bases each). The source of this sequence is a woman younger than 35 in good health. In nucleotides, the CDR3 is TGTGCCAGCAGCCACGGCCAGGGACCCTACGAGCAGTACTTC. Amino acid sequence: CASSHGQGPYEQYF. The full variable domain, in which reference TRBV14 and TRBJ2-7 provide the parts outside the CDR3, is EAGVTQFPSHSVIEKGQTVTLRCDPISGHDNLYWYRRVMGKEIKFLLHFVKESKQDESGMPNNRFLAERTGGTYSTLKVQPAELEDSGVYFCASSHGQGPYEQYFGPGTRLTVT.